The 14 T cell receptor beta chains below all came from one sample that was sequenced in a study of cytomegalovirus exposure and HLA in healthy donors. Use of 60 Vbeta and 13 Jbeta primers characterized the PCR. Method: immunoSEQ multiplex PCR; TCRdb's copy keeps in-frame clones and lacks some. In the table there are about 300,000 clones, roughly 85% of which are singletons. Sequenced material: PBMCs. The receptor set was obtained from a man aged 35 to 55 in good health and CMV-seropositive.

V is TRBV27 and J is TRBJ2-7; D ambiguous. The CDR3 covers 15 residues. Trimming took 6 bases from V and 0 from J, leaving 15 bases between them. Germline assignment: CDR1 MNHEY and CDR2 SMNVEV (reference sequence). The CDR3 region is CASSDVPRISYEQYF. The DNA for the CDR3 is TGTGCCAGCAGCGATGTCCCCAGGATCTCCTACGAGCAGTACTTC.

About this clone: A read error may account for a junction end that differs from germline. In nucleotides, the CDR3 is TGTTCCAGCAGCCCCTCCGGGACAGGGGGACGCAGGGGTGGCTACACCTTC. Amino acids: CSSSPSGTGGRRGGYTF. The chain uses TRBV7-9 and TRBJ1-2, with 11 bases that match TRBD1. This CDR3 spans 17 amino acids. Per the germline V gene, CDR1 is SEHNR and CDR2 is FQNEAQ (reference sequence).

The rearrangement uses TRBV27 and TRBJ2-7, with 9 bases matching TRBD2. The V gene's germline CDR1 is MNHEY and CDR2 SMNVEV (reference sequence). The CDR3 loop spans 14 amino acids. Losses at the gene ends were 7 bases for V and 3 bases for J; bases not matched to a gene: 7. This chain's CDR3 is CASKVISGGYEQYF. CDR3 bases: TGTGCCAGCAAGGTAATTAGCGGGGGCTACGAGCAGTACTTC.

The gene calls are TRBV5-1 and TRBJ1-3; D call uncertain. The CDR3 consists of 14 residues. Trimming pared 0 bases from V and 4 bases from J, leaving 8 bases between. The germline gives CDR1 SGHRS, CDR2 YFSETQ. The CDR3 DNA sequence: TGCGCCAGCAGCTTGGGAGAATACGGAAACACCATATATTTT. This gives the protein CASSLGEYGNTIYF.

About this clone itself: Other DNA sequences in the sample encode the same CDR3. The CDR3 region is CATSPGTGSYEQYF. Here the CDR3 DNA reads TGTGCCACCAGCCCCGGGACAGGCAGCTACGAGCAGTACTTC. This chain links TRBV15 with TRBJ2-7; 8 bases align to TRBD1. The CDR3 sequence is 14 residues long. Germline V gene sequence: CDR1 LNHNV, CDR2 YYDKDF (reference sequence). Trimming cost V 5 bases and J 3 bases; bases outside gene matches: 6.

The V call is TRBV28, the J call TRBJ1-3, with 10 bases identical to TRBD1. CDR3 length equals 16 residues. Trimming cost V 3 bases and J 0 bases; bases outside gene matches: 2. Germline assignment: CDR1 MDHEN and CDR2 SYDVKM. CDR3 residues: CASSFGDRGSGNTIYF. CDR3 nucleotides: TGTGCCAGCAGTTTCGGGGACAGGGGCTCTGGAAACACCATATATTTT. The full variable domain, in which reference TRBV28 and TRBJ1-3 provide the parts outside the CDR3, is DVKVTQSSRYLVKRTGEKVFLECVQDMDHENMFWYRQDPGLGLRLIYFSYDVKMKEKGDIPEGYSVSREKKERFSLILESASTNQTSMYLCASSFGDRGSGNTIYFGEGSWLTVV.

Remarks on this clone: The sample carries other DNA sequences with the same CDR3. This chain uses TRBV29-1 with TRBJ1-1; D ambiguous. Germline V gene sequence: CDR1 SQVTM, CDR2 ANQGSEA. This CDR3 is 17 amino acids long. Trimming shortened V by 5 bases and J by 1 base, and 23 bases separated the two germline ends. CDR3 sequence (DNA): TGCAGCGTTTTCAGAAGTGGAGGACGGCATACGAACACTGAAGCTTTCTTT. Protein product: CSVFRSGGRHTNTEAFF.

The chain carries TRBV6-6 and TRBJ1-1, with 9 nucleotides matching TRBD1. Looked up from germline, CDR1 is MNHNY and CDR2 is SVGAGI (reference sequence). The CDR3 consists of 14 residues. J gave up 0 bases and V 8 bases, and 4 bases lay outside the gene matches. The CDR3: CASGTGSMNTEAFF. CDR3 DNA: TGTGCCAGCGGGACAGGGAGCATGAACACTGAAGCTTTCTTT.

This chain connects TRBV4-2 to TRBJ2-1, with TRBD2 identical over 8 bases. The CDR3 consists of 15 residues. Germline values: CDR1 LGHNA, CDR2 YNFKEQ. The V segment lost 1 base and the J segment 4 bases; nucleotides outside the gene matches: 3. DNA of the CDR3: TGTGCCAGCAGCCAAGGACTAGCGACTTACAATGAGCAGTTCTTC. Amino acid sequence: CASSQGLATYNEQFF.

The rearrangement links TRBV7-9 to TRBJ2-3; TRBD2 agrees at 11 bases. This CDR3 has 15 residues. Germline V gene lookup returns CDR1 SEHNR and CDR2 FQNEAQ (reference sequence). V shed 5 bases and J 8 bases; nucleotides not matched to a gene: 9. CDR3 sequence: CASSQGSGLAVTQYF. The CDR3 DNA reads TGTGCCAGCAGCCAAGGTTCGGGACTAGCGGTTACGCAGTATTTT. Based on the CDR3 plus reference TRBV7-9 and TRBJ2-3, the full variable domain is DTGVSQNPRHKITKRGQNVTFRCDPISEHNRLYWYRQTLGQGPEFLTYFQNEAQLEKSRLLSDRFSAERPKGSFSTLEIQRTEQGDSAMYLCASSQGSGLAVTQYFGPGTRLTVL.

This clone turned up a few times. The chain is built from TRBV10-3 and TRBJ2-7; 8 positions match TRBD1. Germline CDR1 ENHRY, CDR2 SYGVKD. V shed 6 bases, J shed 6 bases, and the junction held 13 bases outside the gene matches. The length of the CDR3 is 15 residues. The CDR3 bases are TGTGCCATCAGCGAACCCCCGGGACAGGCAGGCGAGCAGTACTTC. The encoded protein is CAISEPPGQAGEQYF.

A remark on this clone: The identical CDR3 is also encoded by other nucleotide sequences in the sample. The chain recombines TRBV29-1 with TRBJ1-5; no clear D gene. The CDR3 sequence is 13 residues long. The V gene's germline CDR1 is SQVTM and CDR2 ANQGSEA. Trimming stripped 3 bases from V and 7 bases from J, with 13 bases between. This CDR3 reads CSVDSGSGQPQHF. CDR3 sequence (DNA): TGCAGCGTTGATTCTGGGAGCGGGCAGCCCCAGCATTTT.

The chain has TRBV28 and TRBJ2-7; 7 nucleotides match TRBD2. Unmatched junction bases numbered 14, after V lost 5 bases and J lost 4 bases. Germline lookup yields CDR1 MDHEN and CDR2 SYDVKM. This CDR3 has 16 amino acids. CDR3 amino acids: CASSPPRGEGEYEQYF. CDR3 bases: TGTGCCAGCAGTCCCCCTCGGGGGGAGGGCGAATACGAGCAGTACTTC.

In its sample, this clone was seen once. The chain carries TRBV4-2 and TRBJ2-1; TRBD2 agrees at 10 bases. The CDR3 sequence is 18 residues long. V dropped 1 base and J dropped 6; count of bases not matched to a gene: 12. CDR1 is LGHNA and CDR2 is YNFKEQ in the germline V gene. This CDR3 reads CASSQAASGRLDSNEQFF. CDR3 in DNA: TGTGCCAGCAGCCAAGCTGCTAGCGGGAGACTGGATAGCAATGAGCAGTTCTTC.